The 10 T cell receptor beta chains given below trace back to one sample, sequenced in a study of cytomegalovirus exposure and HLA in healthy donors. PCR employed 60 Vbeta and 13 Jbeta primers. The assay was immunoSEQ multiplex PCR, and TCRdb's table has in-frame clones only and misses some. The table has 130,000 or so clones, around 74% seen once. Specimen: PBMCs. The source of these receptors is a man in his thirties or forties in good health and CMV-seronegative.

The CDR3 DNA follows: TGTGCCAGCAGTTTACGAGGTACCTACGAGCAGTACTTC. Translating gives CASSLRGTYEQYF. J is TRBJ2-7 and V is TRBV27; D is ambiguous. Germline assignment: CDR1 MNHEY and CDR2 SMNVEV (reference sequence). The CDR3 is made up of 13 amino acids. V lost 2 bases, J lost 2 bases, and 7 bases lay in between.

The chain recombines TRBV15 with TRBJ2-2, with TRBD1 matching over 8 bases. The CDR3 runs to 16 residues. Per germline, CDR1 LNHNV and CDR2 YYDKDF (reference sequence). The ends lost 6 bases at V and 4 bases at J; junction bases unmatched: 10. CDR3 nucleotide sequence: TGTGCCACCAGTGAGACAGGGGTCCGGGTCACCGGGGAGCTGTTTTTT. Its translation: CATSETGVRVTGELFF.

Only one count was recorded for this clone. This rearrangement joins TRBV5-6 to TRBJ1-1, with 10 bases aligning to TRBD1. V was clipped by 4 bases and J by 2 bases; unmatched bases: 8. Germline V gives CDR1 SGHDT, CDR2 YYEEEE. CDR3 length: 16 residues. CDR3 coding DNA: TGTGCCAGCAGCCAGCTGACAGGGGGCCCCAACACTGAAGCTTTCTTT. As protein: CASSQLTGGPNTEAFF.

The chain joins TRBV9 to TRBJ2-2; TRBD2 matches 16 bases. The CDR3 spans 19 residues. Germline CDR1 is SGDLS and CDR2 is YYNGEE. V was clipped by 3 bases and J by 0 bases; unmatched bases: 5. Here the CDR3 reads CASSDSGLAGGTNTGELFF. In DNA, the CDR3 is TGTGCCAGCAGCGACTCGGGACTAGCGGGGGGGACGAACACCGGGGAGCTGTTTTTT.

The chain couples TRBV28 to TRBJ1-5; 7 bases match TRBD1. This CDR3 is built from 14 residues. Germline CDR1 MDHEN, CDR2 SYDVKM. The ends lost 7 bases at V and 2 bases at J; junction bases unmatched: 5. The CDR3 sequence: CASTLGGGNQPQHF. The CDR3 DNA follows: TGTGCCAGCACCCTAGGGGGCGGCAATCAGCCCCAGCATTTT.

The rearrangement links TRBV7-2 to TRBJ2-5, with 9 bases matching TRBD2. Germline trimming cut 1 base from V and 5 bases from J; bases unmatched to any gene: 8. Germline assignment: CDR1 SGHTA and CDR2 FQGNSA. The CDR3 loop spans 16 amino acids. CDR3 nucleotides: TGTGCCAGCAGCTTAGTGGCTAGCGGGGAACTGGAGACCCAGTACTTC. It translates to CASSLVASGELETQYF.

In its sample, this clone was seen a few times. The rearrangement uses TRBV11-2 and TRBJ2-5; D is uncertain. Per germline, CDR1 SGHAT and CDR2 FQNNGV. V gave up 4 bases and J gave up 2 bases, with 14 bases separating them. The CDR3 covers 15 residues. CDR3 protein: CASSSWAGAQETQYF. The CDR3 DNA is TGTGCCAGCAGCTCGTGGGCCGGCGCTCAAGAGACCCAGTACTTC.

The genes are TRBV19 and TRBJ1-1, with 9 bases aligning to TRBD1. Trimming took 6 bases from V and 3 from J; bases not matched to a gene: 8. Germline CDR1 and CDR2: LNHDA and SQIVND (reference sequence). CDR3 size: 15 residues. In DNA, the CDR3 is TGTGCCAGTAGCAACAGGGGGCGTCAGGACACTGAAGCTTTCTTT. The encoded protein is CASSNRGRQDTEAFF.

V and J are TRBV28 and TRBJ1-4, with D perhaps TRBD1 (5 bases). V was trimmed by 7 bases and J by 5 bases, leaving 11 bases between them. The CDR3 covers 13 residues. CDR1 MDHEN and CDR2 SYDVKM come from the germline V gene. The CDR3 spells CASTTGLNEKLFF. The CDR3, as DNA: TGTGCCAGCACCACGGGACTGAATGAAAAACTGTTTTTT. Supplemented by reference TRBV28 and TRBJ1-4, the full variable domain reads DVKVTQSSRYLVKRTGEKVFLECVQDMDHENMFWYRQDPGLGLRLIYFSYDVKMKEKGDIPEGYSVSREKKERFSLILESASTNQTSMYLCASTTGLNEKLFFGSGTQLSVL.

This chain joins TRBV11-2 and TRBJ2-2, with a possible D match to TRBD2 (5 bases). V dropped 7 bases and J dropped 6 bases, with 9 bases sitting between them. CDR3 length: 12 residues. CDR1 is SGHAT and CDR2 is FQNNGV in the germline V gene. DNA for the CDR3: TGTGCCAGCACCTACGGGGCCGGGGAGCTGTTTTTT. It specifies CASTYGAGELFF.